The TCR beta chain described here comes from a study of blood T cell repertoires in COVID-19. Study information: The study drew acute and convalescent COVID-19 samples from the United States, Italy and Spain. Sources were T cells, B-cell-depleted T cells, or PBMCs; the material itself was cDNA or gDNA.

V lost 0 bases and J lost 5, with 25 bases in between. The germline CDR1 and CDR2 sequences are MGHRA and YSYEKL. CDR3 length: 19 amino acids. Clones were sequenced by immunoSEQ multiplex PCR, and TCRdb holds only the in-frame ones, with some missing. The sample has around 310,000 clones, 89% seen once; the top ten hold around an eighth. This receptor was obtained from a woman aged 60-75 years with acute or convalescent COVID-19. V is TRBV4-1 and J is TRBJ1-1, with D tentatively TRBD1 (6 bases). The sequencing input was peripheral blood. The DNA for the CDR3 is TGCGCCAGCAGCCAAGAGAGTACAGGGACCAGTCCCGGGGTAACTGAAGCTTTCTTT. Its protein product is CASSQESTGTSPGVTEAFF.